Listed here are 2 T cell receptor beta chains from one sample, sequenced in a study of blood T cell repertoires in COVID-19. Libraries were prepared by immunoSEQ multiplex PCR; TCRdb keeps only in-frame clonotypes and omits some of them. The sample lists more than 85,000 clones; roughly 80% were seen once. The sample taken for sequencing was peripheral blood. The receptors stem from a man older than 75 with acute or convalescent COVID-19.

The V gene is TRBV30, the J gene TRBJ1-6; possibly TRBD1 for D (6 bases). The V gene lost 3 bases and the J gene lost 6 bases, with 12 bases spanning the gap. The germline V gene has CDR1 GTSNPN and CDR2 SVGIG (reference sequence). This CDR3 comprises 14 residues. For the CDR3, the DNA is TGTGCCTGGAGGGACAGCAACCGTAATTCACCCCTCCACTTT. Translating it yields CAWRDSNRNSPLHF.

This clone was seen a few times. The chain links TRBV4-3 to TRBJ1-2; TRBD1 matches 10 bases. After removal of 4 bases from V and 8 bases from J, the junction contained 4 bases not matched to a gene. CDR3 length: 13 residues. Germline values: CDR1 LGHNA, CDR2 YSLEER. This CDR3 is CASSRDRGWGYTF. The CDR3 region has the DNA TGCGCCAGCAGCCGGGACAGGGGATGGGGCTACACCTTC.